Described below is a single T cell receptor beta chain sequence and its context. The CDR3 has 14 residues. Germline-derived CDR1 and CDR2 are MGHRA and YSYEKL. This sample is drawn from a study of CXCR3-negative and CXCR3-positive naive CD8 T cells. Through 5' RACE with UMI labels, the TRB cDNA libraries were prepared. With the 5' RACE reads reprocessed, TCRdb shows one record per CDR3 protein and no DNA. The sample's table shows approximately 45,000 distinct CDR3 sequences. Specimen: memory CD8+ T cells from blood. The chain has TRBV4-1 and TRBJ1-1; the TCRdb call, TRBD1, lacks DNA for checking. This receptor was identified in a human donor in good health. Some clones in this sample may be carry-over from other donors' samples. CDR3 region: CASSQGVPGSEAFF.